This T cell receptor beta chain is from a study of blood T cell repertoires in COVID-19. Study-level background: Samples of COVID-19 (acute and convalescent) were obtained from the United States, Italy and Spain.

This clone was detected only a few times. Recovered Cohort 3 donors showed two negative PCRs, clearance, or symptom resolution. Profiling relied on immunoSEQ multiplex PCR, and the TCRdb table lists in-frame clones only, not all of them. The sample lists about 180,000 clones; 70% to 85% were seen once. This CDR3 is built from 19 residues. CDR1 is GTSNPN and CDR2 is SVGIG in the germline V gene (reference sequence). The trim removed 3 bases at V and 0 bases at J, leaving 14 bases unmatched. This sequence was found in a woman in her forties or fifties who had recovered from COVID-19. The sequencing sample was made of PBMCs or T cells enriched from blood (not recorded which). The chain employs TRBV30 and TRBJ2-6; 7 bases align to TRBD1. This chain's CDR3 is CAWRGGPWKGISGANVLTF. The DNA of the CDR3 is TGTGCCTGGAGAGGGGGCCCATGGAAAGGTATCTCTGGGGCCAACGTCCTGACTTTC.